The 6 T cell receptor beta chains below come from one sample, sequenced in a study of technical replicates of blood from several donors. Assay used: immunoSEQ multiplex PCR; TCRdb lists only in-frame clones, some missing. The table has nearly 80,000 clones, around 94% seen once. Material for sequencing was T cells isolated from PBMCs. The receptors originated from a human donor in good health.

In this sample, this clone turned up once. This sequence joins TRBV7-9 and TRBJ1-1; D is perhaps TRBD1 (5 bases). V was trimmed by 5 bases and J by 3 bases, leaving 13 bases between them. Germline CDR1 SEHNR, CDR2 FQNEAQ (reference sequence). The CDR3 has 14 amino acids. The CDR3 sequence is CASSPGGGYTEAFF. The DNA of the CDR3 is TGTGCCAGCAGCCCTGGGGGGGGATACACTGAAGCTTTCTTT.

The chain links TRBV27 to TRBJ1-1, with D perhaps matching TRBD1 (5 bases). Germline V gene data show CDR1 as MNHEY and CDR2 as SMNVEV (reference sequence). V lost 3 bases and J 2 bases, leaving 13 bases between the germline ends. This CDR3 contains 15 residues. This CDR3 reads CASSLTGLINTEAFF. CDR3 DNA sequence: TGTGCCAGCAGTTTGACGGGACTGATAAACACTGAAGCTTTCTTT.

This chain links TRBV2 with TRBJ2-7; 14 positions agree with TRBD2. V dropped 4 bases and J dropped 2; count of bases not matched to a gene: 1. The CDR3 loop spans 15 amino acids. Germline CDR1 is SNHLY and CDR2 is FYNNEI. CDR3 coding DNA: TGTGCCAGCAGTGTGACTAGCGGGAGGGCCTACGAGCAGTACTTC. Residues: CASSVTSGRAYEQYF.

CDR3 protein: CASGIRGDTQYF. CDR3 nucleotide sequence: TGTGCTAGTGGTATTCGGGGAGATACGCAGTATTTT. The gene calls are TRBV12-5 and TRBJ2-3; D might be TRBD2 (5 bases). Germline V gene sequence: CDR1 LGHNT, CDR2 FRNRAP. V lost 5 bases, J lost 5 bases, and 8 bases lay in between. The CDR3 runs 12 residues.

The genes are TRBV15 and TRBJ1-1; D gene ambiguous. The CDR3 runs to 13 residues. Trimming removed 0 bases from V and 3 bases from J, with 5 bases in between. Germline V gene data show CDR1 as LNHNV and CDR2 as YYDKDF (reference sequence). The CDR3 sequence: CATSRDTDTEAFF. CDR3 nucleotide sequence: TGTGCCACCAGCAGAGATACGGACACTGAAGCTTTCTTT.

V is TRBV6-5 and J is TRBJ2-1, with TRBD2 matching over 8 bases. V lost 0 bases to trimming and J lost 7 bases; unmatched junction nucleotides: 8. This CDR3 region has 16 residues. CDR1 MNHEY and CDR2 SVGAGI come from the germline V gene. This chain's CDR3 is CASSYSTSLAGNEQFF. In DNA form, the CDR3 reads TGTGCCAGCAGTTACTCGACGAGCTTAGCGGGAAATGAGCAGTTCTTC.